This is a list of T cell receptor beta chains from one sample in a study of blood T cell repertoires in COVID-19. Some clones are missing from TCRdb's copy, which holds only in-frame ones; the method was immunoSEQ multiplex PCR. The sample lists about 39,000 clones, 75% to 80% seen once, with about 8.5% in the top ten. The specimen sequenced was peripheral blood. These receptors were taken from a man in his 70s with active or convalescent COVID-19. CDR3s include the opening cysteine and the closing phenylalanine or tryptophan. D genes are given only for firm matches. Part of the rows lack a size; the others show once, few, many or a class for expanded clones.

length | J | D | V | size | CDR3 | DNA
13 | TRBJ1-2 | - | TRBV5-1 | - | CASSQSGGSGYTF | TGCGCCAGCTCGCAATCGGGGGGCTCGGGCTACACCTTC
16 | TRBJ2-2 | - | TRBV7-3 | - | CASSSGRGPNTGELFF | TGTGCCAGCAGCTCGGGGCGGGGGCCCAACACCGGGGAGCTGTTTTTT
13 | TRBJ2-2 | - | TRBV30 | - | CAWSAYITGELFF | TGTGCCTGGAGCGCCTATATCACCGGGGAGCTGTTTTTT
15 | TRBJ2-7 | TRBD1 | TRBV11-2 | - | CASSAQTGGNYEQYF | TGTGCCAGCAGCGCGCAGACAGGGGGCAACTACGAGCAGTACTTC
14 | TRBJ2-3 | - | TRBV27 | - | CASSSGGAADTQYF | TGTGCCAGCAGTTCAGGCGGGGCTGCAGATACGCAGTATTTT
15 | TRBJ2-7 | TRBD2 | TRBV7-9 | - | CASSFGLAGSHEQYF | TGTGCCAGCAGCTTCGGACTAGCGGGGAGCCACGAGCAGTACTTC
15 | TRBJ1-2 | TRBD1 | TRBV3-1/TRBV3-2 | once | CASSQIQGSNYGYTF | TGTGCCAGCAGCCAAATACAGGGGTCCAACTATGGCTACACCTTC
16 | TRBJ1-6 | TRBD1 | TRBV19 | once | CASSGTMTGFNSPLHF | TGTGCCAGTAGTGGGACAATGACAGGGTTTAATTCACCCCTCCACTTT
15 | TRBJ2-7 | TRBD1 | TRBV19 | - | CASRHGTGGRYEQYF | TGTGCCAGTAGACACGGGACAGGGGGTAGGTACGAGCAGTACTTC
12 | TRBJ1-1 | TRBD1 | TRBV30 | - | CAWSDRGSEAFF | TGTGCCTGGAGTGACAGGGGATCTGAAGCTTTCTTT
15 | TRBJ1-5 | TRBD1 | TRBV6-6 | - | CASSYQGDVSQPQHF | TGTGCCAGCAGTTACCAGGGGGACGTCAGCCAGCCCCAGCATTTT
13 | TRBJ1-1 | TRBD1 | TRBV30 | - | CAWSVLGQGAAFF | TGTGCCTGGAGTGTACTGGGACAGGGGGCGGCTTTCTTT
12 | TRBJ2-7 | TRBD1 | TRBV29-1 | - | CSFGTGGDEQYF | TGCAGCTTCGGGACAGGGGGTGACGAGCAGTACTTC
15 | TRBJ1-1 | TRBD1 | TRBV28 | - | CASSSIGGANTEAFF | TGTGCCAGCAGTTCGATAGGGGGCGCGAACACTGAAGCTTTCTTT
13 | TRBJ2-3 | - | TRBV27 | - | CASSKGGTDTQYF | TGTGCCAGCAGTAAAGGGGGCACAGATACGCAGTATTTT
15 | TRBJ2-1 | - | TRBV7-9 | - | CASSLHLGAYNEQFF | TGTGCCAGCAGCTTACACCTAGGGGCCTACAATGAGCAGTTCTTC
14 | TRBJ2-7 | - | TRBV5-8 | - | CASSAGTYPYEQYF | TGTGCCAGCAGCGCCGGGACATACCCCTACGAGCAGTACTTC
17 | TRBJ2-3 | TRBD2 | TRBV7-3 | - | CASSRGVAGPSTDTQYF | TGTGCCAGCAGCCGGGGAGTAGCGGGCCCTAGCACAGATACGCAGTATTTT
14 | TRBJ1-2 | TRBD1 | TRBV5-4 | - | CASSRGQSFYGYTF | TGTGCCAGCAGCAGGGGACAGAGTTTCTATGGCTACACCTTC
12 | TRBJ2-7 | - | TRBV7-8 | - | CASSPWPGTPAF | TGTGCCAGCAGCCCGTGGCCCGGGACACCCGCCTTC
16 | TRBJ2-5 | TRBD2 | TRBV9 | - | CASSPRRLAGQETQYF | TGTGCCAGCAGCCCCAGGAGGCTAGCGGGGCAAGAGACCCAGTACTTC
16 | TRBJ1-2 | TRBD1 | TRBV27 | - | CASSSNLDRAGNGYTF | TGTGCCAGCAGTTCAAACTTAGACAGGGCTGGAAATGGCTACACCTTC
14 | TRBJ1-5 | - | TRBV5-6 | - | CASSFSPVSQPQHF | TGTGCCAGCAGCTTTTCCCCGGTCTCTCAGCCCCAGCATTTT
13 | TRBJ2-3 | - | TRBV3-1/TRBV3-2 | - | CASSPLRGNVQYF | TGTGCCAGCAGCCCCCTTCGGGGGAATGTGCAGTATTTT
11 | TRBJ2-3 | - | TRBV5-1 | - | CASSASEVQYF | TGCGCCAGCAGCGCTAGCGAAGTGCAGTATTTT
13 | TRBJ2-7 | - | TRBV12-3/TRBV12-4 | - | CASSLSGYYEQYF | TGTGCCAGCAGTCTCTCAGGGTATTACGAGCAGTACTTC
11 | TRBJ1-1 | TRBD1 | TRBV19 | - | CASSRDREAFF | TGTGCCAGTAGTAGGGACAGGGAAGCTTTCTTT
14 | TRBJ2-5 | - | TRBV19 | - | CASSPTVTGVTQYF | TGTGCCAGTAGCCCTACCGTAACGGGGGTGACCCAGTACTTC
12 | TRBJ1-2 | TRBD1 | TRBV30 | - | CAWPSGGGGYTF | TGTGCCTGGCCGTCAGGGGGCGGTGGCTACACCTTC
15 | TRBJ1-5 | TRBD1 | TRBV28 | - | CANRPGGQGNQPQHF | TGTGCCAACCGACCCGGGGGACAGGGGAATCAGCCCCAGCATTTT
16 | TRBJ1-1 | - | TRBV10-1 | - | CASSGSRGRGDTEAFF | TGCGCCAGCAGCGGTTCTCGGGGTAGAGGAGACACTGAAGCTTTCTTT
12 | TRBJ2-3 | - | TRBV18 | once | CASSPGRGTQYF | TGTGCCAGCTCACCCGGCCGGGGTACGCAGTATTTT
18 | TRBJ1-2 | - | TRBV18 | - | CASSPPGGSAYAHRGYTF | TGTGCCAGCTCACCACCGGGGGGGTCAGCGTATGCACATCGCGGCTACACCTTC
13 | TRBJ1-1 | TRBD1 | TRBV2 | few | CAGITGVKTEAFF | TGTGCCGGAATCACAGGGGTGAAAACTGAAGCTTTCTTT
13 | TRBJ2-2 | TRBD1 | TRBV10-3 | few | CAILGQATGELFF | TGTGCCATCTTGGGACAGGCTACCGGGGAGCTGTTTTTT
17 | TRBJ2-7 | TRBD1 | TRBV11-2 | once | CASSRATGGLSSYEQYF | TGTGCCAGCAGCCGAGCAACAGGGGGCTTGAGCTCCTACGAGCAGTACTTC
15 | TRBJ2-7 | - | TRBV7-8 | - | CASSLGGIGTYEQYF | TGTGCCAGCAGCTTAGGAGGGATCGGGACCTACGAGCAGTACTTC
12 | TRBJ2-7 | TRBD1 | TRBV6-5 | few | CASGTGSQEQYF | TGTGCCTCCGGGACAGGGTCCCAGGAGCAGTACTTC